What follows are 19 T cell receptor beta chains derived from one specimen sequenced in a study of CD8 T cells in ankylosing spondylitis. Study findings and constraints: What appeared characteristic of ankylosing spondylitis blood was a TCR beta motif of eight or nine highly homologous variants.

TCRdb ran MiXCR on the 5' RACE reads and lists one entry per CDR3 protein. The sample has around 100,000 distinct CDR3 sequences; roughly 10% are singletons. Their target antigens are unknown. Sequencing was carried out using blood, either unsorted or a sorted T cell fraction (not recorded which). These receptors all stem from a male donor with ankylosing spondylitis.

This clonotype was detected a few times. Here the CDR3 DNA reads TGTGCCAGCAGCCCTAAACTAGCGGGGACGGTAGATACGCAGTATTTT. As protein: CASSPKLAGTVDTQYF. The J gene is TRBJ2-3, the V gene TRBV7-9, with TRBD2 matching over 10 bases. The germline V gene encodes CDR1 SEHNR and CDR2 FQNEAQ (reference sequence). The CDR3 length is 16 residues. The V segment lost 5 bases and the J segment 5 bases; nucleotides outside the gene matches: 10.

V gene TRBV7-6 combines with J gene TRBJ2-1; TRBD2 agrees at 8 bases. V shed 5 bases, J shed 3 bases, and the junction held 6 bases outside the gene matches. From germline, CDR1 is SGHVS and CDR2 FNYEAQ. This CDR3 contains 15 residues. The CDR3 loop is CASSPTSGDYNEQFF. As DNA, the CDR3 is TGTGCCAGCAGCCCCACTAGCGGAGACTACAATGAGCAGTTCTTC.

This chain joins TRBV7-2 and TRBJ1-5; 10 nucleotides align to TRBD1. The CDR3 consists of 15 residues. Germline V gene sequence: CDR1 SGHTA, CDR2 FQGNSA. The trim removed 3 bases at V and 3 bases at J, leaving 2 bases unmatched. The chain's CDR3 is CASSLGTGDNQPQHF. Here the CDR3 DNA reads TGTGCCAGCAGCTTGGGGACAGGGGACAATCAGCCCCAGCATTTT.

This clonotype has ten or more counts. The chain is built from TRBV27 and TRBJ2-7, with 16 bases fitting TRBD2. Per the germline V gene, CDR1 is MNHEY and CDR2 is SMNVEV (reference sequence). There are 17 residues in the CDR3. V lost 10 bases, J lost 7 bases, and 16 bases stayed unmatched. Here the CDR3 DNA reads TGTGCCAATCGCCTCCCGGGACTAGCGGGAGGGCCGGGGGAGCAGTACTTC. Translated, it gives CANRLPGLAGGPGEQYF.

This clonotype occurred many times. J is TRBJ2-1 and V is TRBV29-1, with TRBD2 matching over 16 bases. V was pared by 4 bases and J by 0 bases, with 3 bases of the junction left unmatched. Germline CDR1 is SQVTM and CDR2 is ANQGSEA. CDR3 size: 17 residues. CDR3 protein: CSVVGTSGRGSYNEQFF. In nucleotides, the CDR3 is TGCAGCGTTGTGGGGACTAGCGGGAGGGGCTCCTACAATGAGCAGTTCTTC.

The J gene is TRBJ2-5, the V gene TRBV24-1; the match to TRBD2 covers 11 bases. The CDR3 covers 15 residues. Germline V gene data show CDR1 as KGHDR and CDR2 as SFDVKD. Trimming removed 3 bases from V and 4 bases from J; junction bases left unmatched: 3. This chain's CDR3 is CATSDELAGVETQYF. CDR3 sequence (DNA): TGTGCCACCAGTGATGAACTAGCGGGAGTAGAGACCCAGTACTTC.

This clonotype occurred many times. The chain is built from TRBV3-1 and TRBJ2-1, with D perhaps matching TRBD1 (5 bases). With 1 base removed from V and 1 base from J, the gap between germline ends came to 5 bases. Per the germline V gene, CDR1 is LGHDT and CDR2 is YNNKEL (reference sequence). CDR3 length: 14 residues. The CDR3 DNA reads TGTGCCAGCAGCCAAGCAGGGTCCTACAATGAGCAGTTCTTC. Translated: CASSQAGSYNEQFF.

In its sample, this clonotype was seen once. This chain links TRBV30 with TRBJ1-2, with no clear D. Between the trimmed V and J ends, which lost 1 base and 1 base, there was a span of 16 bases. Germline V gene sequence: CDR1 GTSNPN, CDR2 SVGIG (reference sequence). The CDR3 has 16 residues. The CDR3 sequence: CAWSGPEGILNYGYTF. The CDR3 DNA follows: TGTGCCTGGAGTGGCCCGGAAGGAATCCTTAACTATGGCTACACCTTC.

There are a few counts of this clonotype. The rearrangement links TRBV4-2 to TRBJ1-5; D uncertain. Deletions cut 0 bases from V and 0 bases from J, with 6 bases between. The length of the CDR3 is 15 residues. The germline gives CDR1 LGHNA, CDR2 YNFKEQ. CDR3 residues: CASSQDDGSNQPQHF. Here the CDR3 DNA reads TGTGCCAGCAGCCAAGACGACGGTAGCAATCAGCCCCAGCATTTT.

This clonotype was counted between two and nine times. V gene TRBV7-9 combines with J gene TRBJ2-7; D uncertain. Germline assignment: CDR1 SEHNR and CDR2 FQNEAQ (reference sequence). The CDR3 extends over 12 amino acids. V was clipped by 5 bases and J by 2 bases, with 7 bases between them. For the CDR3, the DNA is TGTGCCAGCAGCCCGACGGCCTACGAGCAGTACGTC. Encoded protein: CASSPTAYEQYV.

This clonotype appeared many times. In nucleotides, the CDR3 is TGTGCCAGCAGCGGAAGACTCTACGAGCAGTACTTC. It is translated as CASSGRLYEQYF. The chain recombines TRBV11-2 with TRBJ2-7, with D hard to call. Looked up from germline, CDR1 is SGHAT and CDR2 is FQNNGV. V was trimmed by 5 bases and J by 3 bases, leaving 8 bases between them. The CDR3 runs 12 residues.

The rearrangement joins TRBV9 to TRBJ1-2; no reliable D call. The CDR3 totals 14 residues. V dropped 3 bases and J dropped 4 bases, with 13 bases sitting between them. CDR1 is SGDLS and CDR2 is YYNGEE in the germline V gene. The CDR3 DNA follows: TGTGCCAGCAGCGCCCCACCGGAGAGCTATGGCTACACCTTC. Translation: CASSAPPESYGYTF.

This clonotype was recorded a few times. The gene calls are TRBV7-9 and TRBJ2-7, with D possibly being TRBD2 (5 bases). CDR1 is SEHNR, CDR2 FQNEAQ, per germline (reference sequence). The CDR3 sequence is 13 residues long. V was pared by 5 bases and J by 7 bases, with 15 bases between. For the CDR3, the DNA is TGTGCCAGCAGCATCACTAGGACGGATGAGCAGTACTTC. Translation: CASSITRTDEQYF.

This clonotype was observed at least ten times. The rearrangement uses TRBV12-3 or TRBV12-4 and TRBJ1-1, with TRBD1 identical over 7 bases. The CDR3 runs 15 residues. The J segment lost 4 bases and the V segment lost 3 bases, leaving 8 bases of the junction unmatched. The CDR3 is CASSLATGRSTEAFF. In DNA, the CDR3 is TGTGCCAGCAGTTTGGCGACAGGGCGGAGCACTGAAGCTTTCTTT.

There are many counts of this clonotype. V is TRBV14 and J is TRBJ2-3; D might be TRBD2 (5 bases). Per the germline V gene, CDR1 is SGHDN and CDR2 is FVKESK. The CDR3 covers 14 residues. Between the trimmed V and J ends, which lost 1 base and 5 bases, there was a span of 10 bases. CDR3 residues: CASSQGEFGDTQYF. The CDR3 DNA reads as TGTGCCAGCAGCCAAGGGGAGTTCGGAGATACGCAGTATTTT.

This clonotype was found a few times. The V and J genes are TRBV5-1 and TRBJ1-5; D may be TRBD1 (5 bases). With 7 bases removed from V and 6 bases from J, the gap between germline ends came to 11 bases. CDR3 length equals 12 residues. Germline CDR1 is SGHRS and CDR2 is YFSETQ. In DNA, the CDR3 is TGCGCCAGCCCCCCCGGGGGTCAGCCCCAGCATTTT. Residues: CASPPGGQPQHF.

The table lists this clonotype with a few counts. The V and J genes are TRBV27 and TRBJ1-2, with a weak D call TRBD1 (5 bases). Per germline, CDR1 MNHEY and CDR2 SMNVEV (reference sequence). V was shortened by 3 bases and J by 8 bases, with 13 bases between the two germline ends. This CDR3 has 13 amino acids. Here the CDR3 DNA reads TGTGCCAGCAGTTTGGTCGGGGGGGAGGGCTACACCTTC. Translated: CASSLVGGEGYTF.

This clonotype turned up a few times. The chain couples TRBV5-1 to TRBJ1-3; 7 nucleotides line up with TRBD1. Germline V CDR1 and CDR2: SGHRS, YFSETQ. CDR3 length equals 16 residues. With V trimmed by 4 bases and J by 0 bases, 7 bases remained unmatched. CDR3 nucleotides: TGCGCCAGCAGCCAGGACAGGTCATACTCTGGAAACACCATATATTTT. This translates into CASSQDRSYSGNTIYF.

This clonotype turned up a few times. The rearrangement joins TRBV2 to TRBJ2-3; 9 nucleotides agree with TRBD1. The length of the CDR3 is 14 residues. The V gene end was trimmed by 6 bases and the J gene end by 3 bases; junction bases not matched to a gene: 4. The germline V gene encodes CDR1 SNHLY and CDR2 FYNNEI. DNA of the CDR3: TGTGCCAGCAGAGACGGACAGGGGACAGATACGCAGTATTTT. The encoded protein is CASRDGQGTDTQYF.